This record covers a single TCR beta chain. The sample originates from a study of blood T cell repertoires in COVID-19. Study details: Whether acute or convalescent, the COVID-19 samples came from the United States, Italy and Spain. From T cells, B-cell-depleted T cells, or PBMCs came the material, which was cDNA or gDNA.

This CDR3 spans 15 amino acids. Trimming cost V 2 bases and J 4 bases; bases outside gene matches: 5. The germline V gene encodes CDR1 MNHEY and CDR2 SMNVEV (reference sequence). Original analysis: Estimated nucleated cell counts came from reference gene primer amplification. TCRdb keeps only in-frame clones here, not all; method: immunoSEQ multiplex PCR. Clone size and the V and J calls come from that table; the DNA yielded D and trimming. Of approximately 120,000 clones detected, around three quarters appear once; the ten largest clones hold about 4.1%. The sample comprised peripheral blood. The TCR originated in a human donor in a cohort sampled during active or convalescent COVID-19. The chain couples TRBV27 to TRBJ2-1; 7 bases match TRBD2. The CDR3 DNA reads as TGTGCCAGCAGTTTAGGGGGACTACTTTACAATGAGCAGTTCTTC. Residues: CASSLGGLLYNEQFF.